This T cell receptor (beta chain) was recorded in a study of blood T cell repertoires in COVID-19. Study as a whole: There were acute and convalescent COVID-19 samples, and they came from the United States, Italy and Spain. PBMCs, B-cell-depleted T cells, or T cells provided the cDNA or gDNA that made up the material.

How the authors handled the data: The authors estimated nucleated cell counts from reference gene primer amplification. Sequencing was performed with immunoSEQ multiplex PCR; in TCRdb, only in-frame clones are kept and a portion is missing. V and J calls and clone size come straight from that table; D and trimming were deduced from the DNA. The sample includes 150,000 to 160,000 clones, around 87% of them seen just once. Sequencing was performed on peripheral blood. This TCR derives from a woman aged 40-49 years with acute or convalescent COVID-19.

CDR3 coding DNA: TGTGCCACCAGCAGAGATTTGCCTGTTCGGGTGGCCTCTGGGGCCAACGTCCTGACTTTC. Translating gives CATSRDLPVRVASGANVLTF. The chain employs TRBV15 and TRBJ2-6; D remains ambiguous. This CDR3 has 20 amino acids. Deletions cut 0 bases from V and 0 bases from J, with 18 bases between. Germline CDR1 and CDR2: LNHNV and YYDKDF (reference sequence).